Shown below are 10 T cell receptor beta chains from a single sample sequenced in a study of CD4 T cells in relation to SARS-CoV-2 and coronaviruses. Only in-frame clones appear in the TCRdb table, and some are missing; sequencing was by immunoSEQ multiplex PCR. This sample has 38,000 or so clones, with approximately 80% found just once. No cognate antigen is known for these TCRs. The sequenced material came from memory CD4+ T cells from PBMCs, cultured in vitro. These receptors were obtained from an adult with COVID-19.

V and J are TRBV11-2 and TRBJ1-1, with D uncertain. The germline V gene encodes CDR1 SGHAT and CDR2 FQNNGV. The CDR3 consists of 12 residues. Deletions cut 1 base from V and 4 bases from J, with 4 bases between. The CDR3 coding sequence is TGTGCCAGCAGCTTAGCTTTCACTGAAGCTTTCTTT. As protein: CASSLAFTEAFF.

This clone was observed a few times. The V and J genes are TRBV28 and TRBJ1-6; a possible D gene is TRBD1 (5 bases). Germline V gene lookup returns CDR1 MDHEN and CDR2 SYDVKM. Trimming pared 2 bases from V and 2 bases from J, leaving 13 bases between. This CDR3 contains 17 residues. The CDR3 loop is CASSLQLGVTYNSPLHF. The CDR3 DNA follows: TGTGCCAGCAGTTTACAGTTAGGGGTAACCTATAATTCACCCCTCCACTTT.

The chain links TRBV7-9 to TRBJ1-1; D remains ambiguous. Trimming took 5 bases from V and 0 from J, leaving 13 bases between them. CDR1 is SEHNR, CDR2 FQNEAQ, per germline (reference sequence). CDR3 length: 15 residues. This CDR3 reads CASSPSRAMNTEAFF. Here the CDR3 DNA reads TGTGCCAGCAGCCCCTCACGGGCCATGAACACTGAAGCTTTCTTT.

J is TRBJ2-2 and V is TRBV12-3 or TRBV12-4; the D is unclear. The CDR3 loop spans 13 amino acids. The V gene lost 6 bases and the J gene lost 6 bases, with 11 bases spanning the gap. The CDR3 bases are TGTGCCAGCAGCCTTCGAAGGGCCGGGGAGCTGTTTTTT. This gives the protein CASSLRRAGELFF.

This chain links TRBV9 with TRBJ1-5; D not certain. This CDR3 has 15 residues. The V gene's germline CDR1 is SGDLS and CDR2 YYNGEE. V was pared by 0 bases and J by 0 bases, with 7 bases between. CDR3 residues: CASSVEAVSNQPQHF. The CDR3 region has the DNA TGTGCCAGCAGCGTAGAGGCAGTTAGCAATCAGCCCCAGCATTTT.

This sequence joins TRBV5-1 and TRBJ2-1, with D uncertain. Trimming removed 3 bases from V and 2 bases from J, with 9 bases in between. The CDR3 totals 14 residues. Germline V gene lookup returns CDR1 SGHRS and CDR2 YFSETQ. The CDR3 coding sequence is TGCGCCAGCAGCTCTGGTGTGGCCTACAATGAGCAGTTCTTC. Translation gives CASSSGVAYNEQFF. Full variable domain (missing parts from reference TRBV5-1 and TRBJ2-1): KAGVTQTPRYLIKTRGQQVTLSCSPISGHRSVSWYQQTPGQGLQFLFEYFSETQRNKGNFPGRFSGRQFSNSRSEMNVSTLELGDSALYLCASSSGVAYNEQFFGPGTRLTVL.

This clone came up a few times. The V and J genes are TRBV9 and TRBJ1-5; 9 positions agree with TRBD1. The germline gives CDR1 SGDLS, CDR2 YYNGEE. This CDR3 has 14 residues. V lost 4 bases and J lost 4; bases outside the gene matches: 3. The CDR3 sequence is CASSWGTGNQPQHF. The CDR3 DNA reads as TGTGCCAGCAGCTGGGGGACAGGGAATCAGCCCCAGCATTTT.

CDR3 loop: CASSELGTEYQPQHF. The CDR3 DNA reads as TGTGCCAGCAGTGAACTGGGGACCGAGTATCAGCCCCAGCATTTT. The chain is built from TRBV6-1 and TRBJ1-5, with a possible D match to TRBD1 (5 bases). This CDR3 is 15 amino acids long. V lost 2 bases to trimming and J lost 5 bases, with 13 bases between them. The germline CDR1 and CDR2 sequences are MNHNS and SASEGT.

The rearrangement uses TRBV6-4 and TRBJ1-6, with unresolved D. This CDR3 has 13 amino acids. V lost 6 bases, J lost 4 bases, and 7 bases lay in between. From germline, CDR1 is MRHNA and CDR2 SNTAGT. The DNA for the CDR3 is TGTGCCAGCAGAGGCGGATATAATTCACCCCTCCACTTT. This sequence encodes CASRGGYNSPLHF.

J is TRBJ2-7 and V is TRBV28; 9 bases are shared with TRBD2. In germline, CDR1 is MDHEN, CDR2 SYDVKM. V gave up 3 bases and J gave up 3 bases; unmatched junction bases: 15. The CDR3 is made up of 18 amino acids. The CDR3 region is CASSFAGSGSILYYEQYF. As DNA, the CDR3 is TGTGCCAGCAGTTTCGCGGGTAGCGGGAGTATTCTTTACTACGAGCAGTACTTC.